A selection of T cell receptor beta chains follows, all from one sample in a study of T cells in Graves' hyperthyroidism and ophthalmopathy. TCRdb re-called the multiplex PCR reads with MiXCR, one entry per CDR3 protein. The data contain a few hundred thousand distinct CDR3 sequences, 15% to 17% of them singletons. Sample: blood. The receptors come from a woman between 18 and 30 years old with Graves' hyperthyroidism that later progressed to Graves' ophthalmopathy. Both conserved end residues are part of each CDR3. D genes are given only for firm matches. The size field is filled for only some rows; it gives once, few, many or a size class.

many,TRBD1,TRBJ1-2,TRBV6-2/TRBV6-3,CASSYPPGQGARKIYGYTF,TGTGCCAGCAGTTACCCTCCGGGACAGGGGGCGAGAAAAATATATGGCTACACCTTC
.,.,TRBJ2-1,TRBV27,CASGPPARITQFF,TGTGCCAGCGGGCCTCCTGCGCGGATTACGCAGTTCTTC
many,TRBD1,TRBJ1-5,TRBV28,CASSSGQGGQPQHF,TGTGCCAGCAGTTCTGGACAGGGCGGTCAGCCCCAGCATTTT
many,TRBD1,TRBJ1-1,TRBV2,CASSWDRVITEAFF,TGTGCCAGCAGTTGGGACAGAGTTATCACTGAAGCTTTCTTT
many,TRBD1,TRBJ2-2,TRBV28,CASRHPRQGIGELFF,TGTGCCAGCAGACATCCTCGACAGGGGATCGGGGAGCTGTTTTTT
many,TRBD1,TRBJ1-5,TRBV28,CASTVDREISQPQHF,TGTGCCAGCACCGTGGACAGGGAGATTAGTCAGCCCCAGCATTTT
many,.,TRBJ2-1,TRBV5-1,CASSSTSGTTPNEQFF,TGCGCCAGCAGCTCGACGTCCGGGACAACCCCTAATGAGCAGTTCTTC
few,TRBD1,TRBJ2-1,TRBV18,CASSQRQGAIYEQFF,TGTGCCAGCTCCCAAAGACAGGGGGCTATTTATGAGCAGTTCTTC
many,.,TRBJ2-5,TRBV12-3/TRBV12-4,CASSLSQPETQYF,TGTGCCAGCAGTTTAAGTCAGCCAGAGACCCAGTACTTC
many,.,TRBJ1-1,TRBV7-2,CASSLAAGYTDAFF,TGTGCCAGCAGCTTAGCAGCGGGGTACACTGATGCTTTCTTT
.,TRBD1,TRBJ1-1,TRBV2,CASSAPGQGARMNTEAFF,TGTGCCAGCAGCGCCCCGGGACAGGGGGCGCGGATGAACACTGAAGCTTTCTTT
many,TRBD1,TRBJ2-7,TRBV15,CATSRGDSRDEQYF,TGTGCCACCAGCAGAGGGGACAGTAGGGACGAGCAGTACTTC
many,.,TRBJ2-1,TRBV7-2,CASSFRDSSYNEQFF,TGTGCCAGCAGCTTCCGGGATAGCTCCTACAATGAGCAGTTCTTC
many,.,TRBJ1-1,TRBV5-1,CASSLARGVTEAFF,TGCGCCAGCAGCTTGGCAAGGGGGGTTACTGAAGCTTTCTTT
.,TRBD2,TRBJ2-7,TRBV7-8,CASSLGTSGAYEPYF,TGTGCCAGCAGCTTAGGGACTAGCGGAGCTTACGAGCCGTACTTC
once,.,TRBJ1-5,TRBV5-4,CASSWGLGQPQHF,TGTGCCAGCAGCTGGGGACTTGGGCAGCCCCAGCATTTT
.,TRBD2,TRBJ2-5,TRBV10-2,CASSDLAASQGTQYF,TGCGCCAGCAGTGACCTAGCGGCTTCCCAGGGGACCCAGTACTTC
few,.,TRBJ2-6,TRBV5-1,CASFRGTANSGANVLTF,TGCGCCAGCTTCCGCGGGACAGCCAACTCTGGGGCCAACGTCCTGACTTTC
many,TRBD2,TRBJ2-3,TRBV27,CASSLGGFPDTQYF,TGTGCCAGCAGTTTGGGGGGGTTTCCAGATACGCAGTATTTT
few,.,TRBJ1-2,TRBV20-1,CSARGANNYGYTF,TGCAGTGCCCGCGGGGCAAATAACTATGGCTACACCTTC
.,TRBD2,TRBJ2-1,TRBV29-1,CSAEGLGGLYEQFF,TGCAGCGCCGAAGGACTAGGCGGTCTCTATGAGCAGTTCTTC
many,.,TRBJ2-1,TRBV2,CATSGGYNEQFF,TGTGCCACCTCCGGGGGCTACAATGAGCAGTTCTTC
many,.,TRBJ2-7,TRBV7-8,CASSSLAIEQYF,TGTGCCAGCAGCTCTCTAGCTATCGAGCAGTACTTC
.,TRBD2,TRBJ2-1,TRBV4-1,CASSQVLAGARSSYNEQFF,TGCGCCAGCAGCCAGGTTCTAGCGGGAGCCCGGAGCTCCTACAATGAGCAGTTCTTC
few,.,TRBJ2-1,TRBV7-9,CASSPNVGTGGGFEQFF,TGTGCCAGCAGCCCGAACGTCGGGACGGGAGGGGGCTTTGAGCAGTTCTTC
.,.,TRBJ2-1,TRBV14,CASSQGQNNEQFF,TGTGCCAGCAGCCAAGGACAGAACAATGAGCAGTTCTTC
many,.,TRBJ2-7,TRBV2,CASRLREGVSYEQYF,TGTGCCAGCAGGCTCAGGGAAGGGGTATCCTACGAGCAGTACTTC
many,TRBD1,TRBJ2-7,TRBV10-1,CASSESGQGAKSYEQYF,TGCGCCAGCAGTGAGTCGGGACAGGGAGCGAAGTCCTACGAGCAGTACTTC
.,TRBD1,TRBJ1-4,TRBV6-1,CASRDTWTGGAKLFF,TGTGCCAGCCGCGATACCTGGACAGGGGGCGCAAAACTGTTTTTT
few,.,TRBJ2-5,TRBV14,CASSQSVVGETQYF,TGTGCCAGCAGCCAATCTGTAGTTGGAGAGACCCAGTACTTC
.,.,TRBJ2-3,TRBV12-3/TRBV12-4,CASSQERGYWTTDTQYF,TGCGCCAGCAGCCAAGAAAGGGGCTATTGGACCACAGATACGCAGTATTTT
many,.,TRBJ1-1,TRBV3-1,CASSQHSGVNTEAFF,TGTGCCAGCAGCCAACATTCAGGGGTGAACACTGAAGCTTTCTTT
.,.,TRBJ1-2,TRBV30,CAWSVGDGDGYTF,TGTGCCTGGAGTGTGGGGGATGGGGATGGCTACACCTTC
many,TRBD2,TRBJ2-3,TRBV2,CASLGLAGDGSTDTQYF,TGTGCCAGCCTCGGACTAGCGGGCGACGGCTCCACAGATACGCAGTATTTT